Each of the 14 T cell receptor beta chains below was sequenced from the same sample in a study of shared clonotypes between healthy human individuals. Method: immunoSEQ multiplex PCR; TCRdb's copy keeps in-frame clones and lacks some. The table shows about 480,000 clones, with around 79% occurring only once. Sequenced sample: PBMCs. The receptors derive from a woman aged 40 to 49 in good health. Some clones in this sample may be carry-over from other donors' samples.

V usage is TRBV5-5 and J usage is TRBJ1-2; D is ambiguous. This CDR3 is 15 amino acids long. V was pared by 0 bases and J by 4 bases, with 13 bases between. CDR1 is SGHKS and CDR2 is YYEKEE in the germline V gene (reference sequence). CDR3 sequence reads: CASSLGHGNFYGYTF. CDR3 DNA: TGTGCCAGCAGCTTGGGGCACGGAAATTTCTATGGCTACACCTTC. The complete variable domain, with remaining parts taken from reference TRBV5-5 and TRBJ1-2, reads DAGVTQSPTHLIKTRGQQVTLRCSPISGHKSVSWYQQVLGQGPQFIFQYYEKEERGRGNFPDRFSARQFPNYSSELNVNALLLGDSALYLCASSLGHGNFYGYTFGSGTRLTVV.

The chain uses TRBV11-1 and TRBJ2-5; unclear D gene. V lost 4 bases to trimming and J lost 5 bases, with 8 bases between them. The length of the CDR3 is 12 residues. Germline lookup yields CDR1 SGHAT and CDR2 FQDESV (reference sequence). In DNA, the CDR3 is TGTGCCAGCAGCTCCCAAGGGGAGACCCAGTACTTC. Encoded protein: CASSSQGETQYF. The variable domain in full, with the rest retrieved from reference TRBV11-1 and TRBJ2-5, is EAEVAQSPRYKITEKSQAVAFWCDPISGHATLYWYRQILGQGPELLVQFQDESVVDDSQLPKDRFSAERLKGVDSTLKIQPAELGDSAMYLCASSSQGETQYFGPGTRLLVL.

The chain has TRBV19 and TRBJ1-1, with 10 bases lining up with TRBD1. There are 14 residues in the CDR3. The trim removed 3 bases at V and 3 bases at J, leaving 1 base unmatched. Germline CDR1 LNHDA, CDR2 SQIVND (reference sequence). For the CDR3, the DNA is TGTGCCAGTAGTATGACAGGGGGCTACACTGAAGCTTTCTTT. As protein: CASSMTGGYTEAFF.

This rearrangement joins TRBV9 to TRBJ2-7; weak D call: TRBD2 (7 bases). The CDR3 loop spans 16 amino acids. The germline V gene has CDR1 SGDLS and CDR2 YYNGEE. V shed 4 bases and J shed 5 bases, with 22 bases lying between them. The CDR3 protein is CASSPRLGGRVHEQYF. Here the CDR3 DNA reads TGTGCCAGCAGCCCTCGGCTGGGGGGGCGCGTTCACGAGCAGTACTTC.

In DNA form, the CDR3 reads TGTGCCAGCAGTTTTAGCGGGTTCGAGCAGTACTTC. Protein product: CASSFSGFEQYF. The chain employs TRBV5-5 and TRBJ2-7; 7 nucleotides agree with TRBD2. Germline assignment: CDR1 SGHKS and CDR2 YYEKEE (reference sequence). The CDR3 runs to 12 residues. V shed 5 bases and J 6 bases; nucleotides not matched to a gene: 5.

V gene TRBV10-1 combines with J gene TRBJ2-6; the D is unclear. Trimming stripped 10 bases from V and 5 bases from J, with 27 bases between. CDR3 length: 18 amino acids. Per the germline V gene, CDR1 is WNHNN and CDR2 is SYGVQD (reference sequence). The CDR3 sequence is CATVLVQDRTSRANVLTF. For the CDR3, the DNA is TGCGCCACAGTGTTGGTACAAGATCGCACAAGTCGGGCCAACGTCCTGACTTTC.

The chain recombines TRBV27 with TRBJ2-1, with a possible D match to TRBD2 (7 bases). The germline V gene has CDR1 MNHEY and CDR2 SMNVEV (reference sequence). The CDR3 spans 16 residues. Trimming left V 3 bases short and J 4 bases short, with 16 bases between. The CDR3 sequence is CASSLRGRVGYNEQFF. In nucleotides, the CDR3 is TGTGCCAGCAGTTTGCGGGGGCGCGTCGGGTACAATGAGCAGTTCTTC.

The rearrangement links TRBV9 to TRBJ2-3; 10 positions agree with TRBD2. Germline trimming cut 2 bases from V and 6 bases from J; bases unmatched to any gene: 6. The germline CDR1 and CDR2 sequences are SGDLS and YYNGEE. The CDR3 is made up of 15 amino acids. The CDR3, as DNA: TGTGCCAGCAGCGTGGGGACTAGCGATGGGGATACGCAGTATTTT. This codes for CASSVGTSDGDTQYF.

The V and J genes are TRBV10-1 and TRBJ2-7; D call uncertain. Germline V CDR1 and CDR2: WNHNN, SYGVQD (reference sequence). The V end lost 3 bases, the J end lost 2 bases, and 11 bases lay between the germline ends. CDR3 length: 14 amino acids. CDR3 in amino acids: CASSDGGYPYEQYF. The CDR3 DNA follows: TGCGCCAGCAGTGACGGCGGTTATCCCTACGAGCAGTACTTC.

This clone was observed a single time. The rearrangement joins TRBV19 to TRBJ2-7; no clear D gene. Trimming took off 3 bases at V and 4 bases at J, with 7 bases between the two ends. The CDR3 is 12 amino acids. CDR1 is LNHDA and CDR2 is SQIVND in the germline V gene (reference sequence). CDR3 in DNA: TGTGCCAGTAGTATGGTGGGGTACGAGCAGTACTTC. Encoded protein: CASSMVGYEQYF.

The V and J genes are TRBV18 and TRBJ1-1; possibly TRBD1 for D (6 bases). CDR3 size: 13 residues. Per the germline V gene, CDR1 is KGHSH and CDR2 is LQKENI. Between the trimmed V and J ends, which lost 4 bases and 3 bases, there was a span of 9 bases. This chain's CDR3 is CASSQGVDTEAFF. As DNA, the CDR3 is TGTGCCAGCTCACAGGGGGTAGACACTGAAGCTTTCTTT.

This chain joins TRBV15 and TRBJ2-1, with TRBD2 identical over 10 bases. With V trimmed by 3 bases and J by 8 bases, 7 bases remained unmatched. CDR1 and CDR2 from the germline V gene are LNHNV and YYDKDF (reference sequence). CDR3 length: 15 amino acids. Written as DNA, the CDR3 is TGTGCCACCAGCAGGGAGCTAGCGGGAGAGGATGAGCAGTTCTTC. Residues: CATSRELAGEDEQFF. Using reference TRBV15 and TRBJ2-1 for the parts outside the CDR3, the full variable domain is DAMVIQNPRYQVTQFGKPVTLSCSQTLNHNVMYWYQQKSSQAPKLLFHYYDKDFNNEADTPDNFQSRRPNTSFCFLDIRSPGLGDTAMYLCATSRELAGEDEQFFGPGTRLTVL.

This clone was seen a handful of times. The CDR3 DNA follows: TGTGCCTGGAAGCGGGGCCCGTACTACGAGCAGTACTTC. This sequence encodes CAWKRGPYYEQYF. This chain uses TRBV30 with TRBJ2-7; 7 positions agree with TRBD2. The CDR3 is 13 residues long. Germline V gene sequence: CDR1 GTSNPN, CDR2 SVGIG (reference sequence). After removal of 4 bases from V and 3 bases from J, the junction contained 6 bases not matched to a gene.

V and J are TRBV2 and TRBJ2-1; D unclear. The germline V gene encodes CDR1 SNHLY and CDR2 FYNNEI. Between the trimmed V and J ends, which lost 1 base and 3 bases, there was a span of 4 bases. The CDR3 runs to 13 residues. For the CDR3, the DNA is TGTGCCAGCAGTGAAGTGCTCTACAATGAGCAGTTCTTC. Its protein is CASSEVLYNEQFF.